This T cell receptor beta chain was identified during a study of cytomegalovirus exposure and HLA in healthy donors. Study in general: A data release that came early held tens of millions of unique TCRs from HLA-typed donors. Membership in the Caucasian-associated ancestry cluster was found for 81% of around 380 genotyped donors. Study findings and constraints: CMV serostatus alone was available as immune exposure information.

Points on this clone: Its antigen is currently unknown.

Germline CDR1 is SGHRS and CDR2 is YFSETQ. This CDR3 region has 15 residues. V lost 4 bases and J 0 bases, leaving 14 bases between the germline ends. PCR used 60 Vbeta primers and 13 Jbeta primers. TCRdb's copy holds only in-frame clones and misses some; the assay was immunoSEQ multiplex PCR. Of 55,000 to 80,000 clones in the sample, 71% were seen once. Sample: PBMCs. This clonotype originated in a man aged 45-60 years in good health and CMV-seropositive. This chain connects TRBV5-1 to TRBJ2-7, with D perhaps TRBD1 (6 bases). The CDR3 DNA reads as TGCGCCAGCAGCCAGGGGCCAATCGTCTCCTACGAGCAGTACTTC. Its translation: CASSQGPIVSYEQYF. Using reference TRBV5-1 and TRBJ2-7 for the parts outside the CDR3, the full variable domain is KAGVTQTPRYLIKTRGQQVTLSCSPISGHRSVSWYQQTPGQGLQFLFEYFSETQRNKGNFPGRFSGRQFSNSRSEMNVSTLELGDSALYLCASSQGPIVSYEQYFGPGTRLTVT.